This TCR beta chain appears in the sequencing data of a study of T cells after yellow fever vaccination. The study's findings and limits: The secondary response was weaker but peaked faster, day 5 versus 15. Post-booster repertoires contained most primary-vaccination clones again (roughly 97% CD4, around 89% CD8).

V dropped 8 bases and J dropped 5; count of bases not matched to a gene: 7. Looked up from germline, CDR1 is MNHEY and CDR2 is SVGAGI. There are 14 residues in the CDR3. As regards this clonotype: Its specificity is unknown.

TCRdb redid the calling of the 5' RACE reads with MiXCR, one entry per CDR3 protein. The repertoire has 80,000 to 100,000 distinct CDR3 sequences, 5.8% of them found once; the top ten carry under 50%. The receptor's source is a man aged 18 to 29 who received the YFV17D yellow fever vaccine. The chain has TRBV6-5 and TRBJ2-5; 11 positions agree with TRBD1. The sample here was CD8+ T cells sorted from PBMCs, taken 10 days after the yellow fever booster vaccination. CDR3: CASSGQGEMETQYF. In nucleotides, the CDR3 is TGTGCCAGCTCGGGACAGGGGGAGATGGAGACCCAGTACTTC.